This entry lists 26 T cell receptor beta chains sequenced from one sample in a study of cytotoxic CD8 clonotypes in ibrutinib-treated CLL. Assay used: immunoSEQ multiplex PCR; TCRdb lists only in-frame clones, some missing. The sample lists 150,000 to 200,000 clones, over 60% occurring once. Sequencing used PBMCs, obtained after 24 months of ibrutinib treatment. Every receptor here comes from a human donor with chronic lymphocytic leukemia.

The chain recombines TRBV6-4 with TRBJ1-2, with 7 nucleotides matching TRBD1. This CDR3 contains 16 residues. V trimming: 7 bases; J trimming: 0 bases; junction bases outside the gene matches: 11. Germline V gives CDR1 MRHNA, CDR2 SNTAGT. Written as DNA, the CDR3 is TGTGCCAGCACTTGGGGCGGGACAGTATCTAACTATGGCTACACCTTC. Translating it yields CASTWGGTVSNYGYTF.

This clone occurred once. This chain joins TRBV7-2 and TRBJ1-4; D is unclear. In germline, CDR1 is SGHTA, CDR2 FQGNSA. The CDR3 spans 16 residues. V was cut by 1 base and J by 0 bases, with 9 bases left in between. CDR3 DNA sequence: TGTGCCAGCAGCTTAGTAGGCGGGGCAACTAATGAAAAACTGTTTTTT. Its translation: CASSLVGGATNEKLFF. Complete variable domain (other parts from reference TRBV7-2 and TRBJ1-4): GAGVSQSPSNKVTEKGKDVELRCDPISGHTALYWYRQSLGQGLEFLIYFQGNSAPDKSGLPSDRFSAERTGGSVSTLTIQRTQQEDSAVYLCASSLVGGATNEKLFFGSGTQLSVL.

This sequence joins TRBV6-6 and TRBJ2-1; TRBD2 agrees at 9 bases. Looked up from germline, CDR1 is MNHNY and CDR2 is SVGAGI (reference sequence). The junction had 6 bases not matched to a gene; V was cut back by 4 bases and J by 2 bases. CDR3 length: 16 residues. Here the CDR3 reads CASSFLAGEPYNEQFF. The CDR3 DNA sequence: TGTGCCAGCAGTTTCTTAGCGGGAGAGCCCTACAATGAGCAGTTCTTC.

This clone was counted a single time. The rearrangement uses TRBV6-5 and TRBJ2-7; 13 bases map to TRBD2. Germline-derived CDR1 and CDR2 are MNHEY and SVGAGI. V gave up 5 bases and J gave up 7 bases; unmatched junction bases: 5. The CDR3 sequence is 14 residues long. CDR3 in amino acids: CASSGLAGVGEQYF. CDR3 bases: TGTGCCAGCAGTGGACTAGCGGGAGTAGGGGAGCAGTACTTC.

This sequence joins TRBV4-2 and TRBJ1-2; possibly TRBD1 for D (5 bases). V was cut by 1 base and J by 7 bases, with 13 bases left in between. This CDR3 is 14 amino acids long. CDR1 is LGHNA and CDR2 is YNFKEQ in the germline V gene. CDR3 in DNA: TGTGCCAGCAGCCAAGCAATACAGGATGGTGGCTACACCTTC. Translating it yields CASSQAIQDGGYTF.

The chain links TRBV6-5 to TRBJ2-5, with 7 nucleotides matching TRBD1. With 5 bases clipped from V and 2 bases from J, the junction kept 5 bases outside the gene matches. This CDR3 is built from 14 residues. Germline assignment: CDR1 MNHEY and CDR2 SVGAGI. The CDR3 loop reads CASSKLDRQETQYF. The DNA for the CDR3 is TGTGCCAGCAGTAAGCTGGACAGGCAAGAGACCCAGTACTTC.

The chain uses TRBV30 and TRBJ1-1; D is uncertain. The V and J ends lost 1 base and 0 bases respectively, with 6 bases between them. The CDR3 length is 13 residues. The germline V gene encodes CDR1 GTSNPN and CDR2 SVGIG (reference sequence). The CDR3 region has the DNA TGTGCCTGGAGTGGCCCGGTGAACACTGAAGCTTTCTTT. Encoded protein: CAWSGPVNTEAFF.

This rearrangement joins TRBV4-2 to TRBJ2-2, with TRBD2 matching 9 bases. The ends lost 1 base at V and 3 bases at J; junction bases unmatched: 3. Germline lookup yields CDR1 LGHNA and CDR2 YNFKEQ. The CDR3 has 16 residues. This CDR3 is CASSQVAGVYTGELFF. For the CDR3, the DNA is TGTGCCAGCAGCCAAGTAGCGGGAGTGTACACCGGGGAGCTGTTTTTT.

J is TRBJ2-1 and V is TRBV29-1; D gene unclear. Germline V gives CDR1 SQVTM, CDR2 ANQGSEA. Trimming removed 3 bases from V and 4 bases from J, with 4 bases in between. The CDR3 loop spans 11 amino acids. CDR3 protein: CSVEDYNEQFF. For the CDR3, the DNA is TGCAGCGTTGAGGATTACAATGAGCAGTTCTTC.

The V call is TRBV18, the J call TRBJ2-5; D unclear. V was trimmed by 3 bases and J by 4 bases, leaving 6 bases between them. Looked up from germline, CDR1 is KGHSH and CDR2 is LQKENI. The CDR3 has 12 amino acids. The CDR3 spells CASSPGTETQYF. The CDR3 coding sequence is TGTGCCAGCTCACCGGGAACAGAGACCCAGTACTTC.

This chain uses TRBV7-8 with TRBJ2-5, with D maybe TRBD2 (5 bases). Trimming took off 1 base at V and 9 bases at J, with 9 bases between the two ends. CDR1 and CDR2 (germline): SGHVS, FQNEAQ. CDR3 length: 12 amino acids. The CDR3 DNA is TGTGCCAGCAGCTTAGGAGCGGAGCCCCAGTACTTC. Translated: CASSLGAEPQYF.

This chain uses TRBV10-3 with TRBJ2-7; no reliable D call. V was shortened by 0 bases and J by 1 base, with 7 bases between the two germline ends. CDR1 is ENHRY, CDR2 SYGVKD, per germline. This CDR3 has 14 amino acids. CDR3 coding DNA: TGTGCCATCAGTGAGTCTACCCTTTCCTACGAGCAGTACTTC. Amino acid sequence: CAISESTLSYEQYF.

This chain connects TRBV9 to TRBJ2-2, with D hard to call. Germline values: CDR1 SGDLS, CDR2 YYNGEE. V lost 0 bases, J lost 2 bases, and 5 bases lay in between. This CDR3 spans 14 amino acids. CDR3 amino acids: CASSVAGNTGELFF. The CDR3 DNA reads TGTGCCAGCAGCGTAGCTGGAAACACCGGGGAGCTGTTTTTT.

V is TRBV7-8 and J is TRBJ2-7, with D possibly called TRBD1 or TRBD2 (6 bases each). Germline-derived CDR1 and CDR2 are SGHVS and FQNEAQ. The CDR3 runs to 14 residues. The ends were cut back, 5 bases at V and 0 bases at J, with 11 bases in the middle. The CDR3 here is CASSRRDNSYEQYF. The DNA for the CDR3 is TGTGCCAGCAGCCGGAGGGACAACTCCTACGAGCAGTACTTC. Supplemented by reference TRBV7-8 and TRBJ2-7, the full variable domain reads GAGVSQSPRYKVAKRGQDVALRCDPISGHVSLFWYQQALGQGPEFLTYFQNEAQLDKSGLPSDRFFAERPEGSVSTLKIQRTQQEDSAVYLCASSRRDNSYEQYFGPGTRLTVT.

The J gene is TRBJ2-1, the V gene TRBV5-1; 9 bases agree with TRBD2. Germline V gene data show CDR1 as SGHRS and CDR2 as YFSETQ. The CDR3 has 15 amino acids. The trim removed 1 base at V and 2 bases at J, leaving 1 base unmatched. CDR3 sequence: CASSLSSGTYNEQFF. The CDR3 DNA is TGCGCCAGCAGCTTGTCTAGCGGGACCTACAATGAGCAGTTCTTC.

The rearrangement uses TRBV4-3 and TRBJ2-7, with D tentatively TRBD1 (6 bases). This CDR3 contains 17 residues. Germline-derived CDR1 and CDR2 are LGHNA and YSLEER. V lost 1 base and J 3 bases, leaving 19 bases between the germline ends. The CDR3 DNA reads TGCGCCAGCAGCCAAGTACATGGGACAAACATGGGCTACGAGCAGTACTTC. Translating gives CASSQVHGTNMGYEQYF.

V and J are TRBV4-1 and TRBJ2-7; D is possibly TRBD1 (5 bases). Germline V gives CDR1 MGHRA, CDR2 YSYEKL. The CDR3 totals 13 residues. V was cut by 1 base and J by 5 bases, with 9 bases left in between. CDR3 DNA sequence: TGCGCCAGCAGCCAAGGACAGACCGACGAGCAGTACTTC. Its protein is CASSQGQTDEQYF.

A single count supports this clone. This rearrangement joins TRBV4-2 to TRBJ2-7; weak D call: TRBD1 (6 bases). Germline V gives CDR1 LGHNA, CDR2 YNFKEQ. This CDR3 is built from 14 residues. V lost 1 base, J lost 3 bases, and 10 bases lay in between. CDR3 in amino acids: CASSQVGANYEQYF. The CDR3 DNA reads TGTGCCAGCAGCCAAGTGGGGGCTAACTACGAGCAGTACTTC.

This chain links TRBV5-4 with TRBJ2-2; the match to TRBD1 covers 8 bases. CDR1 and CDR2 (germline): SGHNT, YYREEE (reference sequence). The CDR3 loop spans 16 amino acids. V was clipped by 4 bases and J by 4 bases; unmatched bases: 9. The CDR3 loop reads CASSAKGRGPTGELFF. CDR3 sequence (DNA): TGTGCCAGCAGCGCAAAGGGCAGGGGGCCCACCGGGGAGCTGTTTTTT. Full variable domain (remainder filled in from reference TRBV5-4 and TRBJ2-2): ETGVTQSPTHLIKTRGQQVTLRCSSQSGHNTVSWYQQALGQGPQFIFQYYREEENGRGNFPPRFSGLQFPNYSSELNVNALELDDSALYLCASSAKGRGPTGELFFGEGSRLTVL.

The V call is TRBV30, the J call TRBJ2-2; 11 nucleotides agree with TRBD2. J lost 3 bases, V lost 4 bases, and 10 bases had no gene match. This CDR3 comprises 17 residues. In germline, CDR1 is GTSNPN, CDR2 SVGIG (reference sequence). In DNA, the CDR3 is TGTGCCTGGACCCGCCCACTAGCGGGAGTTGACACCGGGGAGCTGTTTTTT. Translation: CAWTRPLAGVDTGELFF.

CDR3 region: CAITEGSRSYEQYF. Here the CDR3 DNA reads TGTGCCATCACCGAGGGTAGCAGATCCTACGAGCAGTACTTC. The V and J genes are TRBV10-3 and TRBJ2-7, with D perhaps TRBD2 (5 bases). Germline-derived CDR1 and CDR2 are ENHRY and SYGVKD. This CDR3 is built from 14 residues. Between the trimmed V and J ends, which lost 7 bases and 1 base, there was a span of 14 bases.

This clone was counted a few times. The chain links TRBV11-1 to TRBJ1-1, with D possibly being TRBD1 (5 bases). This CDR3 contains 13 residues. Germline values: CDR1 SGHAT, CDR2 FQDESV (reference sequence). V lost 8 bases and J 2 bases, leaving 12 bases between the germline ends. The CDR3 protein is CASGSQGNTEAFF. The CDR3 coding sequence is TGTGCCAGCGGATCCCAGGGAAACACTGAAGCTTTCTTT.

V usage is TRBV19 and J usage is TRBJ1-5; no definite D call. Germline values: CDR1 LNHDA, CDR2 SQIVND (reference sequence). This CDR3 is built from 13 residues. Trimming removed 1 base at V and 7 bases at J, with 8 bases between. CDR3 region: CASSIGVRQPQHF. The DNA for the CDR3 is TGTGCCAGTAGTATAGGGGTCCGGCAGCCCCAGCATTTT. The whole variable domain, filled in from reference TRBV19 and TRBJ1-5, reads DGGITQSPKYLFRKEGQNVTLSCEQNLNHDAMYWYRQDPGQGLRLIYYSQIVNDFQKGDIAEGYSVSREKKESFPLTVTSAQKNPTAFYLCASSIGVRQPQHFGDGTRLSIL.

This chain links TRBV28 with TRBJ2-3; D gene unclear. Germline lookup yields CDR1 MDHEN and CDR2 SYDVKM. Between the trimmed V and J ends, which lost 6 bases and 11 bases, there was a span of 15 bases. There are 12 residues in the CDR3. CDR3 nucleotide sequence: TGTGCCAGCAGAGGGTCTCCGGGTGTGCAGTATTTT. It specifies CASRGSPGVQYF.

The CDR3 DNA sequence: TGTGCTAGTGGACCCGGACAGACGGTATCCTACGAGCAGTACTTC. It translates to CASGPGQTVSYEQYF. The chain carries TRBV12-5 and TRBJ2-7; D might be TRBD1 (6 bases). CDR1 is LGHNT and CDR2 is FRNRAP in the germline V gene. This CDR3 spans 15 amino acids. Trimming stripped 6 bases from V and 1 base from J, with 16 bases between.

The V call is TRBV6-5, the J call TRBJ2-5; weak D call: TRBD2 (6 bases). V was clipped by 4 bases and J by 1 base, with 10 bases between them. This CDR3 is built from 14 residues. Germline CDR1 reads MNHEY; CDR2 reads SVGAGI. CDR3 residues: CASSSTTSQETQYF. In DNA, the CDR3 is TGTGCCAGCAGTTCCACGACTAGCCAAGAGACCCAGTACTTC.